This T cell receptor beta chain was recovered during a study of T cells in Graves' hyperthyroidism and ophthalmopathy. Looked up from germline, CDR1 is MNHNS and CDR2 is SASEGT. Trimming removed 5 bases from V and 3 bases from J, with 27 bases in between. The CDR3 consists of 19 residues. Researchers amplified the TCR beta CDR3 regions from RNA transcripts. The HTBI set primed first-round TCR CDR3 RT-PCR. Via MiXCR, TCRdb re-called the multiplex PCR reads, giving one row per CDR3 protein. There are 350,000 or so distinct CDR3 sequences in the sample; 17% occur only once, and around 35% lies in the top ten. This clonotype was counted at least ten times.

Input material: blood. The chain combines TRBV6-1 with TRBJ2-3; no clear D. This clonotype originated in a woman aged 25 to 39 with Graves' hyperthyroidism that later progressed to Graves' ophthalmopathy. DNA for the CDR3: TGTGCCAGCAGTTCAACTCCGACTCCCCCCCCAAGTCGGACAGATACGCAGTATTTT. This sequence encodes CASSSTPTPPPSRTDTQYF.